This T cell receptor beta chain was observed in a study of shared clonotypes between healthy human individuals. Donors comprised healthy HIV-negative adults lacking recent acute infections or vaccinations. The method was immunoSEQ multiplex PCR; TCRdb's version includes in-frame clones alone and lacks a portion of them. The table records some 2.1 million clones, roughly 96% of them present only once. The ends were cut back, 3 bases at V and 4 bases at J, with 15 bases in the middle. This CDR3 has 15 residues. Germline V gives CDR1 MNHEY, CDR2 SMNVEV (reference sequence). This clone was observed a single time.

The V gene is TRBV27, the J gene TRBJ1-1, with a possible D match to TRBD1 (5 bases). The sequence derives from a man younger than 35 in good health. The sample was naive CD4+ T cells sorted from blood. Documented subset: CD45RA+ positively selected. In DNA, the CDR3 is TGTGCCAGCAGTTTCTCCCAGGGAAGGACCACTGAAGCTTTCTTT. Translating gives CASSFSQGRTTEAFF.